This TCR beta chain was sequenced during a study of cytomegalovirus exposure and HLA in healthy donors. On this clone: Its antigen is unknown.

V lost 1 base, J lost 10 bases, and 12 bases stayed unmatched. Germline assignment: CDR1 LGHNA and CDR2 YSLEER. CDR3 length: 15 residues. Study conclusions and caveats: Most TCR beta V segments were productive about 87% or about 30% of the time in an earlier analysis. Highest at DRB1 and lowest at HLA-C, TCR association rates differed among HLA loci in a later analysis.

The PCR made use of 60 Vbeta and 13 Jbeta primers. In the original processing: Unique TCR beta chains totaled roughly 80 million in a later count, with 8.5 million to 12 million of them shared. Assay: immunoSEQ multiplex PCR; the TCRdb copy retains only in-frame clones and omits some. V, J and clone size were drawn from that table, and D and trimming were deduced from the DNA. The sample carries 84,000 or so clones, more than 70% recorded once. Input material: PBMCs. The sequence came from a man between 25 and 39 years old in good health and CMV-seronegative. The chain uses TRBV4-3 and TRBJ1-1; 7 bases match TRBD1. CDR3 amino acids: CASSQALTGRLRAFF. The CDR3 DNA reads as TGCGCCAGCAGCCAAGCCCTGACAGGGAGGCTCCGAGCTTTCTTT.